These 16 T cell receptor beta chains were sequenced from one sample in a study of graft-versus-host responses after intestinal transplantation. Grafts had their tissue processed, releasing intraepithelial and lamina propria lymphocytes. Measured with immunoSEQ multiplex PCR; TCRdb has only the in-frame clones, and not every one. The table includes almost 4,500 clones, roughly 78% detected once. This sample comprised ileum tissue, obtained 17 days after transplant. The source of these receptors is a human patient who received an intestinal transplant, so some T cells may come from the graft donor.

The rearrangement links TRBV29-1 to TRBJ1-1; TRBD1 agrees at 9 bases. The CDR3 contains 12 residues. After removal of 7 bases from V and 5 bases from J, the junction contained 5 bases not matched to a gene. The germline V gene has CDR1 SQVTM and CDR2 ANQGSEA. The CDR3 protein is CSGTGGSTEAFF. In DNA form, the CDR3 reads TGCAGCGGTACAGGGGGCTCGACTGAAGCTTTCTTT.

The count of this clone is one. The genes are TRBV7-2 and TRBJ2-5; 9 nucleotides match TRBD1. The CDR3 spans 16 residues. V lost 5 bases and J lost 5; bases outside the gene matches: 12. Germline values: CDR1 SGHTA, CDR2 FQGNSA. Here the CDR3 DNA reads TGTGCCAGCAGCGGACGTGGGACAGGGTATTCGGAGACCCAGTACTTC. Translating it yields CASSGRGTGYSETQYF. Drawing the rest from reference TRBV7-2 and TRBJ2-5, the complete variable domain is GAGVSQSPSNKVTEKGKDVELRCDPISGHTALYWYRQSLGQGLEFLIYFQGNSAPDKSGLPSDRFSAERTGGSVSTLTIQRTQQEDSAVYLCASSGRGTGYSETQYFGPGTRLLVL.

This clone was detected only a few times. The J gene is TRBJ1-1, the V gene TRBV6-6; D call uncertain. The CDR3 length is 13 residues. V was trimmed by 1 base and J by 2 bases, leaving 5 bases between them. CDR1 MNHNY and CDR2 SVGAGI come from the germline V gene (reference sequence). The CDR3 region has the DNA TGTGCCAGCAGTTACTTGACTAACACTGAAGCTTTCTTT. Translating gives CASSYLTNTEAFF.

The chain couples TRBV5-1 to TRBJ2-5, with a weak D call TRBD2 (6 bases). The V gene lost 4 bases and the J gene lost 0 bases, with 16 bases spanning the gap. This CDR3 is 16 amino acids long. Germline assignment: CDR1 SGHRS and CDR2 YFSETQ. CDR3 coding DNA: TGCGCCAGCAGCCCGACTAGGTGGGGGAACCAAGAGACCCAGTACTTC. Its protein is CASSPTRWGNQETQYF.

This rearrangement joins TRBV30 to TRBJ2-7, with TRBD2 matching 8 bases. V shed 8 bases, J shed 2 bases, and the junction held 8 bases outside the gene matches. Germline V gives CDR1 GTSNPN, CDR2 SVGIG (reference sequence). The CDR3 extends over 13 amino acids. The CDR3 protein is CALRGGRTYEQYV. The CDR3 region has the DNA TGTGCCCTCCGGGGGGGGCGCACCTACGAGCAGTACGTC.

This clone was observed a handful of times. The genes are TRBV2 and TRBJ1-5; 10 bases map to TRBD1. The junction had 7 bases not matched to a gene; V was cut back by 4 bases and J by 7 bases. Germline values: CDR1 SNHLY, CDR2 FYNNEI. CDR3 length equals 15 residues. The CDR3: CASSARDRGDQPQHF. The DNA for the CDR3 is TGTGCCAGCAGTGCCCGGGACAGGGGTGACCAGCCCCAGCATTTT. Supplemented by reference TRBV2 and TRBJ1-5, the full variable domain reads EPEVTQTPSHQVTQMGQEVILRCVPISNHLYFYWYRQILGQKVEFLVSFYNNEISEKSEIFDDQFSVERPDGSNFTLKIRSTKLEDSAMYFCASSARDRGDQPQHFGDGTRLSIL.

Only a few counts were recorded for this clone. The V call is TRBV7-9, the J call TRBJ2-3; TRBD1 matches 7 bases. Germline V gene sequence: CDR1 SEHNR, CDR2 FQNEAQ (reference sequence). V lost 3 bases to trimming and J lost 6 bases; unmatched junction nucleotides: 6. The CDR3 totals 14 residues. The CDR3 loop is CASSFDRVGDTQYF. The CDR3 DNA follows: TGTGCCAGCAGCTTCGACAGGGTGGGCGATACGCAGTATTTT.

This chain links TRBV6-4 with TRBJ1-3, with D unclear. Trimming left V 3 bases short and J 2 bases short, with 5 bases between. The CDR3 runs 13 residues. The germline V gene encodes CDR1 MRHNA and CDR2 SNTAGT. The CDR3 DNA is TGTGCCAGCAGTGAGTCCGCTGGAAACACCATATATTTT. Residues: CASSESAGNTIYF.

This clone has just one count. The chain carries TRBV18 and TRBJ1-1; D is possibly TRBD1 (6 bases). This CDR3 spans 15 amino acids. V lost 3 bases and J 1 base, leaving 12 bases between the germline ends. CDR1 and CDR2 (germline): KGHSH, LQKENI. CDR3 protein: CASSPNKDRNTEAFF. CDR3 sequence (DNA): TGTGCCAGCTCACCTAATAAGGACAGGAACACTGAAGCTTTCTTT. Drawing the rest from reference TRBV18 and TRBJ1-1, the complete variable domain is NAGVMQNPRHLVRRRGQEARLRCSPMKGHSHVYWYRQLPEEGLKFMVYLQKENIIDESGMPKERFSAEFPKEGPSILRIQQVVRGDSAAYFCASSPNKDRNTEAFFGQGTRLTVV.

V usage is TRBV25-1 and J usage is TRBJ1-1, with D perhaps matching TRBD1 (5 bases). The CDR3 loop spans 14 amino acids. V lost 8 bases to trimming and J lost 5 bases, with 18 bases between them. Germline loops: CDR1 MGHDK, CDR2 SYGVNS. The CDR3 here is CASGQPGGGTEAFF. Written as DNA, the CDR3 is TGTGCCAGCGGCCAACCCGGGGGTGGGACTGAAGCTTTCTTT. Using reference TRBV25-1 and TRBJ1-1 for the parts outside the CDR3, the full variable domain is EADIYQTPRYLVIGTGKKITLECSQTMGHDKMYWYQQDPGMELHLIHYSYGVNSTEKGDLSSESTVSRIRTEHFPLTLESARPSHTSQYLCASGQPGGGTEAFFGQGTRLTVV.

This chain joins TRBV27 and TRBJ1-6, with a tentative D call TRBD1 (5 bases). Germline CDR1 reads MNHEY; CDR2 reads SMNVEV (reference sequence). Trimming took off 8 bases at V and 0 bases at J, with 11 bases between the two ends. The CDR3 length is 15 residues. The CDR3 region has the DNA TGTGCCAGCGGGGGGGATAGCTCCTATAATTCACCCCTCCACTTT. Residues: CASGGDSSYNSPLHF.

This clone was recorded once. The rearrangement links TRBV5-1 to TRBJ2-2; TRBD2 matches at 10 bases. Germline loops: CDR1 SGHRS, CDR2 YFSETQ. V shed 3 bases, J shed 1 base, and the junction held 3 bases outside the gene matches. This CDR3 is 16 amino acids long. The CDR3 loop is CASSSLAGGNTGELFF. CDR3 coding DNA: TGCGCCAGCAGCTCCTTAGCGGGGGGGAACACCGGGGAGCTGTTTTTT.

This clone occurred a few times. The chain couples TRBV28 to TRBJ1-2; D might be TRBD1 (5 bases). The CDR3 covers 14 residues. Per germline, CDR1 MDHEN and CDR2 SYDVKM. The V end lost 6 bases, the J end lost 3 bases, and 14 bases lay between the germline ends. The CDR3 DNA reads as TGTGCCAGCAGGCCACCCACGGGGGACTATGGCTACACCTTC. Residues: CASRPPTGDYGYTF.

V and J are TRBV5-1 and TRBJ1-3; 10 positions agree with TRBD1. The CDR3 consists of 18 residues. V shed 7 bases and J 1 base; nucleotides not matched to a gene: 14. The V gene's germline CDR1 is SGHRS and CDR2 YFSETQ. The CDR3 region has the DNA TGCGCCAGCCCCTCCCCCATTAGGGACAGGGGATCTGGAAACACCATATATTTT. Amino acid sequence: CASPSPIRDRGSGNTIYF.

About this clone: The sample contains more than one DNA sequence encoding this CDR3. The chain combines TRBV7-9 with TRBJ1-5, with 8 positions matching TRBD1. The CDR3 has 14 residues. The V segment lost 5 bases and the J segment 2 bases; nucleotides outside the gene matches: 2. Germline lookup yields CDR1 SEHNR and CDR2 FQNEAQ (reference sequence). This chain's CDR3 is CASSPGGGNQPQHF. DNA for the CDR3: TGTGCCAGCAGCCCAGGGGGCGGCAATCAGCCCCAGCATTTT.

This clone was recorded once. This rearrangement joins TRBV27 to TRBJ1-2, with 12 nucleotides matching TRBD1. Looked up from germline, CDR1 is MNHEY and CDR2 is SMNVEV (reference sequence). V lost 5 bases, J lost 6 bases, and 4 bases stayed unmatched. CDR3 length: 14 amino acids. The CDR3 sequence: CASSGDRGLDGYTF. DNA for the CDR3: TGTGCCAGCAGTGGGGACAGGGGGCTAGATGGCTACACCTTC.